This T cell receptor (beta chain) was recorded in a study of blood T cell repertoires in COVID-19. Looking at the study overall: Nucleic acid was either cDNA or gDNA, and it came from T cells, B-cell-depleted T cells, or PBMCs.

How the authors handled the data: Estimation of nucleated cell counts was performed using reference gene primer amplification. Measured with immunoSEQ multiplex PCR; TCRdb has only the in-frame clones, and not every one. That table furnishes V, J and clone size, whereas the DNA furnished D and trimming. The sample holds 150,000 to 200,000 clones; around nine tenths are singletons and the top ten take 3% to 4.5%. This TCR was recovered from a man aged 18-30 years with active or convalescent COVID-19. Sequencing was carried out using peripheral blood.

The CDR3 DNA follows: TGTGCCACCAGTGACCGGAAACGACATGTCAGTTCCTACGAGCAGTACTTC. It is translated as CATSDRKRHVSSYEQYF. The chain uses TRBV24-1 and TRBJ2-7; D gene ambiguous. Germline loops: CDR1 KGHDR, CDR2 SFDVKD. The CDR3 sequence is 17 residues long. With 4 bases removed from V and 1 base from J, the gap between germline ends came to 19 bases.